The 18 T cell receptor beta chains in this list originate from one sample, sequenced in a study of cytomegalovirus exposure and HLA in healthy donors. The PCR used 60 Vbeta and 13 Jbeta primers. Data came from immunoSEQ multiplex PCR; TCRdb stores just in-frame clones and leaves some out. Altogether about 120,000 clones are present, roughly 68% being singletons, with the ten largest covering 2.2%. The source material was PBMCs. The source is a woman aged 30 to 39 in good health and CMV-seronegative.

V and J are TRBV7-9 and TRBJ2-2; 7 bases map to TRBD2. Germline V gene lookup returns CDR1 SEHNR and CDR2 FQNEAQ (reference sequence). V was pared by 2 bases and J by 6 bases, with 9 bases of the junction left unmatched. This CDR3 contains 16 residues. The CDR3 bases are TGTGCCAGCAGCTTAACCGGGAGGATTAACCCCGGGGAGCTGTTTTTT. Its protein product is CASSLTGRINPGELFF.

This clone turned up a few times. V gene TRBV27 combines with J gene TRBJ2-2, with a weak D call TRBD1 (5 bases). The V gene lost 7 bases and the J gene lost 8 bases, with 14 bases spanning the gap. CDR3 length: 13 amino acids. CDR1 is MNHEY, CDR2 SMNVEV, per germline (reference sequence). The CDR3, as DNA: TGTGCCAGCAAACCGACAGCCTCTGGGGAGCTGTTTTTT. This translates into CASKPTASGELFF.

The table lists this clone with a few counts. The CDR3 region is CASSQSLAGGSRNTEAFF. DNA of the CDR3: TGTGCCAGCAGCCAATCATTGGCCGGGGGAAGCAGAAACACTGAAGCTTTCTTT. This rearrangement joins TRBV7-8 to TRBJ1-1, with a possible D match to TRBD1 (5 bases). The CDR3 is 18 residues long. Germline V lookup: CDR1 SGHVS, CDR2 FQNEAQ. V shed 5 bases and J shed 2 bases, with 24 bases lying between them.

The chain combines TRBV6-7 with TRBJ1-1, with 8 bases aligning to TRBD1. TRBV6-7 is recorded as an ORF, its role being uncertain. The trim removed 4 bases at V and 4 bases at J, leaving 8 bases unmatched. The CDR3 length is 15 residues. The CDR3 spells CASSSHQGAGTEAFF. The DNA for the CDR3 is TGTGCCAGCAGTTCCCATCAGGGGGCTGGCACTGAAGCTTTCTTT.

CDR3 loop: CATSPGLAVYEQYF. The CDR3 DNA reads TGTGCCACCAGCCCGGGACTAGCGGTATACGAGCAGTACTTC. The rearrangement uses TRBV15 and TRBJ2-5, with TRBD2 matching 11 bases. The DNA end is more similar to TRBJ2-7, so the J call may be wrong. The CDR3 contains 14 residues. Germline-derived CDR1 and CDR2 are LNHNV and YYDKDF (reference sequence).

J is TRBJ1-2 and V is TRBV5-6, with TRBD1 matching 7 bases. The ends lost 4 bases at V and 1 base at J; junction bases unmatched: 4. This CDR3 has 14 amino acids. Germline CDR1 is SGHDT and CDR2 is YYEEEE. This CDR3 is CASSLGTVNYGYTF. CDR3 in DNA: TGTGCCAGCAGCCTAGGGACAGTTAACTATGGCTACACCTTC.

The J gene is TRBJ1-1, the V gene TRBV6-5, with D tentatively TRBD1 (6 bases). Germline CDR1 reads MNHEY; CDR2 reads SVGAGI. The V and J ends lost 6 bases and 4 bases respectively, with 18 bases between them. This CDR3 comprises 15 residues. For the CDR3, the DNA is TGTGCCAGCAGATCTCTACAGGGCTTGGGCACTGAAGCTTTCTTT. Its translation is CASRSLQGLGTEAFF.

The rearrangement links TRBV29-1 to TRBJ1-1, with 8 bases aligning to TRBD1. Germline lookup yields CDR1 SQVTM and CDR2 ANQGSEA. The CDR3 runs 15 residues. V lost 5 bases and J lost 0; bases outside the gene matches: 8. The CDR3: CSVLNTGGVNTEAFF. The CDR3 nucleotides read TGCAGCGTTCTAAACACAGGGGGTGTGAACACTGAAGCTTTCTTT.

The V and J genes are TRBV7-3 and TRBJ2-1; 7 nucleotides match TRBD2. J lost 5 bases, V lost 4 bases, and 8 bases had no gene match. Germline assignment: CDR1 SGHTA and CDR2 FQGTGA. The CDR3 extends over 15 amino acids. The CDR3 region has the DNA TGTGCCAGCAGCTACGGGACTAATCTAGACAATGAGCAGTTCTTC. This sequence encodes CASSYGTNLDNEQFF. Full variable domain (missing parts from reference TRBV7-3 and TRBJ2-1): GAGVSQTPSNKVTEKGKYVELRCDPISGHTALYWYRQSLGQGPEFLIYFQGTGAADDSGLPNDRFFAVRPEGSVSTLKIQRTERGDSAVYLCASSYGTNLDNEQFFGPGTRLTVL.

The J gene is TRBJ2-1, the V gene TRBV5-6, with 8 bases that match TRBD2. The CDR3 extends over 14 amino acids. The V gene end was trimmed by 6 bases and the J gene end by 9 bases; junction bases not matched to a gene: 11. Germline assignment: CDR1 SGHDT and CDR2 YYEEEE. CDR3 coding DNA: TGTGCCAGCAAACCCGAGCGGGAGAGTGTTGAGCAGTTCTTC. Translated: CASKPERESVEQFF.

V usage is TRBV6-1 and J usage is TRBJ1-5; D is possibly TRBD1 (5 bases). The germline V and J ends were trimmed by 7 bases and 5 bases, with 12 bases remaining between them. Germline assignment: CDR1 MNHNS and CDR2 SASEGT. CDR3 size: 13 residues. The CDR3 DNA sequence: TGTGCCAGCACCACAAGGGGTCATCAGCCCCAGCATTTT. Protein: CASTTRGHQPQHF.

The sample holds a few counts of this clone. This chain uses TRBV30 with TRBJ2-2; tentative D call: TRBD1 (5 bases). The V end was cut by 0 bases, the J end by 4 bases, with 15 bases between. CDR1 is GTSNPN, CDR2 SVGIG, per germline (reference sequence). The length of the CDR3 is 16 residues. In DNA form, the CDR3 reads TGTGCCTGGAGTGTCGTTTGGACATTTACCACCGGGGAGCTGTTTTTT. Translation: CAWSVVWTFTTGELFF.

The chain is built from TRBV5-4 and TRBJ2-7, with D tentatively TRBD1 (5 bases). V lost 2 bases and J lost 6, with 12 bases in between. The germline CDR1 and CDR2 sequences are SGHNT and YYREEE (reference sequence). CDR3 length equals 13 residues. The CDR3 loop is CASSLETVSEQYF. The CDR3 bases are TGTGCCAGCAGCTTAGAGACAGTTAGCGAGCAGTACTTC.

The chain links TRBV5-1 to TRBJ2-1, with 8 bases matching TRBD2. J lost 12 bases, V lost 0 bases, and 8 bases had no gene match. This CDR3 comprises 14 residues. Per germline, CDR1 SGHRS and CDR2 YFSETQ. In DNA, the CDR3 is TGCGCCAGCAGCTTGGCGGTCGGGCGGGAGGTGCAGTTCTTC. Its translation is CASSLAVGREVQFF.

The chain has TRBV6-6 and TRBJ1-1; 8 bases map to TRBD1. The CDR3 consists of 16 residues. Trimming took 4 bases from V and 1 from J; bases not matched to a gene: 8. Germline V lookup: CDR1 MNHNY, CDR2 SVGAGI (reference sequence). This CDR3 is CASSLGQGLPNTEAFF. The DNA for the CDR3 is TGTGCCAGCAGTTTAGGACAGGGCCTACCGAACACTGAAGCTTTCTTT.

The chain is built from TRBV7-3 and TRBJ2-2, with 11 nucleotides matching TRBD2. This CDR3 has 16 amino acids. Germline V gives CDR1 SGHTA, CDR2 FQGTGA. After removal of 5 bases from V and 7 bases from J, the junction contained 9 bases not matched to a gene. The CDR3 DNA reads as TGTGCCAGCAGCCAAGAGGCTAGCGGGAGGATCGGGGAGCTGTTTTTT. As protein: CASSQEASGRIGELFF.

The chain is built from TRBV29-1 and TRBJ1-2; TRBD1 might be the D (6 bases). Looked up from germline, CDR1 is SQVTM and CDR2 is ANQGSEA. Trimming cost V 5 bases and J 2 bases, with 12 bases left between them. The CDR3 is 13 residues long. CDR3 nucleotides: TGCAGCGTTCTTCCGGGGGGCAACTATGGCTACACCTTC. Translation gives CSVLPGGNYGYTF. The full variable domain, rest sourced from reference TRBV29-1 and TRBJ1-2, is SAVISQKPSRDICQRGTSLTIQCQVDSQVTMMFWYRQQPGQSLTLIATANQGSEATYESGFVIDKFPISRPNLTFSTLTVSNMSPEDSSIYLCSVLPGGNYGYTFGSGTRLTVV.

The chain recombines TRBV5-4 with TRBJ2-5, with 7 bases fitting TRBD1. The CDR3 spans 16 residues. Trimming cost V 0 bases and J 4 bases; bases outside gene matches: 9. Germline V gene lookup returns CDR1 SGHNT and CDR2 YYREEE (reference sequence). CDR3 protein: CASSLARDRVGETQYF. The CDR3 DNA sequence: TGTGCCAGCAGCTTGGCCAGGGACAGAGTGGGAGAGACCCAGTACTTC.